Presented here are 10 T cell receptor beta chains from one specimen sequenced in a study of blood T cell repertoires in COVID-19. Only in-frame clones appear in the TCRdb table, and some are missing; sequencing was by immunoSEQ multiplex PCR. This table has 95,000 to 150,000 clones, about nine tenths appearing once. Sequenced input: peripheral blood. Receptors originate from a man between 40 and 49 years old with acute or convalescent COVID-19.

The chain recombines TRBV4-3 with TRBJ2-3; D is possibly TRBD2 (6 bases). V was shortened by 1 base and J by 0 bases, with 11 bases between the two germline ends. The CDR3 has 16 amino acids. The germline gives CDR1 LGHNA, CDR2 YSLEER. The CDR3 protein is CASSQGVGGSTDTQYF. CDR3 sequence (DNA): TGCGCCAGCAGCCAAGGTGTTGGGGGGAGCACAGATACGCAGTATTTT.

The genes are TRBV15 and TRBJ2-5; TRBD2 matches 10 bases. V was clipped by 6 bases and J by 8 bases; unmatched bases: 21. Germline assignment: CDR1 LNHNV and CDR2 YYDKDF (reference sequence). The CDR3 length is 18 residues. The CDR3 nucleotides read TGTGCCACCAGGATTTTTCCGCCGGGACTAGCGTTCGTGGGCACCCAGTACTTC. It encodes CATRIFPPGLAFVGTQYF.

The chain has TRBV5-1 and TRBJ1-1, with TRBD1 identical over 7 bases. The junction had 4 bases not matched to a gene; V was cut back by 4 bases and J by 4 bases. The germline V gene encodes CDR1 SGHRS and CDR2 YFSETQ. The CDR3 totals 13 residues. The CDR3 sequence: CASSLQGSTEAFF. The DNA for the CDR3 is TGCGCCAGCAGCCTACAGGGGAGCACTGAAGCTTTCTTT.

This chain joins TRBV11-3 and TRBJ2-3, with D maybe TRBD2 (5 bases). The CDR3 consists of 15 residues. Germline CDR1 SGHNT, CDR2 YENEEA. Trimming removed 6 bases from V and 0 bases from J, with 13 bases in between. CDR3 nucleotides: TGTGCCAGCAGTCAAGGAGGCGGGAGCACAGATACGCAGTATTTT. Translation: CASSQGGGSTDTQYF. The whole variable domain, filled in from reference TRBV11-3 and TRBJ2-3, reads EAGVVQSPRYKIIEKKQPVAFWCNPISGHNTLYWYLQNLGQGPELLIRYENEEAVDDSQLPKDRFSAERLKGVDSTLKIQPAELGDSAVYLCASSQGGGSTDTQYFGPGTRLTVL.

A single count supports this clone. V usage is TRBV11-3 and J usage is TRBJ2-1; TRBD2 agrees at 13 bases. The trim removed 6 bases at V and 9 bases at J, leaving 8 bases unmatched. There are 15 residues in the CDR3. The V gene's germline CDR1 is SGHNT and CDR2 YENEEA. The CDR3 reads CASSQSTSGRGEQFF. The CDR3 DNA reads TGTGCCAGCAGTCAGAGTACTAGCGGGAGGGGTGAGCAGTTCTTC.

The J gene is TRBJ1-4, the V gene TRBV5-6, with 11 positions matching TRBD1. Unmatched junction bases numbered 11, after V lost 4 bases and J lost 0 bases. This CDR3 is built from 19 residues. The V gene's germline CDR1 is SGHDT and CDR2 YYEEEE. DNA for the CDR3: TGTGCCAGCAGCCGGCCGGGACAGGGGGTAGGTGCAACTAATGAAAAACTGTTTTTT. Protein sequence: CASSRPGQGVGATNEKLFF.

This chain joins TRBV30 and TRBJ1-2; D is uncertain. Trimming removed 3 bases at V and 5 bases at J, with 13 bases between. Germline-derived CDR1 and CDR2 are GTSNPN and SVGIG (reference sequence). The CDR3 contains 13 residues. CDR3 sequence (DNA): TGTGCCTGGAGGCCGGTAGCTTTATATGGCTACACCTTC. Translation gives CAWRPVALYGYTF.

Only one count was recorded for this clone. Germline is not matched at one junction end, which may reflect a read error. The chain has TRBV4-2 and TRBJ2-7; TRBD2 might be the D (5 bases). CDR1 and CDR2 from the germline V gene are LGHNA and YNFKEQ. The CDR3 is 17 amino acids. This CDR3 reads CAGSQALNGLVSLEQYF. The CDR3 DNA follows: TGTGCCGGCAGCCAAGCCTTAAACGGACTCGTTTCCCTCGAGCAGTACTTC.

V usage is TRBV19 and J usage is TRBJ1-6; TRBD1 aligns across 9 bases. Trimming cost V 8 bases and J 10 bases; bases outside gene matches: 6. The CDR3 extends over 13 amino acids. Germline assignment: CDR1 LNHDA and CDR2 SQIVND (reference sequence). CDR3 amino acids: CASGRTGVSPLHF. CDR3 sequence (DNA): TGTGCCAGTGGCCGGACAGGGGTATCACCCCTCCACTTT.

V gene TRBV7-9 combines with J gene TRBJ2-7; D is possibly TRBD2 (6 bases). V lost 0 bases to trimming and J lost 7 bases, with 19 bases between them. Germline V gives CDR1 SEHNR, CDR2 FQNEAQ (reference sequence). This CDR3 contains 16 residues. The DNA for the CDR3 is TGTGCCAGCAGCTTAGCGCCGGGACTCTGGGTGTCAGAGCAGTACTTC. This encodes CASSLAPGLWVSEQYF.